This T cell receptor (beta chain) appears in the sequencing data of a study of T cell responses to AZD1222 COVID-19 vaccine. Study-level background: Analyses pooled second doses at about 4 or about 12 weeks.

The protocol was immunoSEQ multiplex PCR, while the TCRdb copy is restricted to in-frame clones and leaves out a portion. The repertoire has more than 150,000 clones, about nine tenths of them found once; the top ten carry under 7.5%. V was pared by 5 bases and J by 2 bases, with 16 bases between. CDR3 size: 15 residues. Per germline, CDR1 MNHEY and CDR2 SMNVEV (reference sequence). The receptor was derived from an adult in good health. The material sequenced was peripheral blood, taken on day 0 of AZD1222 vaccination. This chain connects TRBV27 to TRBJ2-7, with D maybe TRBD2 (6 bases). DNA of the CDR3: TGTGCCAGCAGTGCTCCGGGACTGTACCCCTACGAGCAGTACTTC. This codes for CASSAPGLYPYEQYF.